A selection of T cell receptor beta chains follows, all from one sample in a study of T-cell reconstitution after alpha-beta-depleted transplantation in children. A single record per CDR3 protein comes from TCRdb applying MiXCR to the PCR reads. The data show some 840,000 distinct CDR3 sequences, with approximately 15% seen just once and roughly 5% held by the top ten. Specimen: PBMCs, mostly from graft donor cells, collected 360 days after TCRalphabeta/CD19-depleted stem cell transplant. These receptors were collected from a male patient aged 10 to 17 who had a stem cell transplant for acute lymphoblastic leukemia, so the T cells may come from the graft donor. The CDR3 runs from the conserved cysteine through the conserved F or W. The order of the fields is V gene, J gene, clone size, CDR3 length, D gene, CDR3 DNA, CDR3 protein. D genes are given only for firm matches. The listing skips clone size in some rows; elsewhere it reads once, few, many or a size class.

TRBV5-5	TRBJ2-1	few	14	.	TGTGCCAGCAGCCCGGCGAGGGGGTACAATGAGCAGTTCTTC	CASSPARGYNEQFF
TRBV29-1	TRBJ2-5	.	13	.	TGCAGCGTTGACAAGCTTCTCGGAGAGACCCAGTACTTC	CSVDKLLGETQYF
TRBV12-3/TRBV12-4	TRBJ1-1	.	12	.	TGTGCCAGCAGTAAGACCGGGGCTGAAGCTTTCTTT	CASSKTGAEAFF
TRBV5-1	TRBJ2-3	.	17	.	TGCGCCAGCAGCTCCGGGGAGGCGGGACAAAGCGCAGATACGCAGTATTTT	CASSSGEAGQSADTQYF
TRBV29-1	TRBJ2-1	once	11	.	TGCAGCGTTGAAGAAGGGCGGGAGCAGTTCTTC	CSVEEGREQFF
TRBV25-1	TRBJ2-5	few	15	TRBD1	TGTGCCAGCAGTGAATCAGGGGGCGTGTTTGAGACCCAGTACTTC	CASSESGGVFETQYF
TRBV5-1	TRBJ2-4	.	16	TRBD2	TGCGCCAGCAGCTTGGAACTAGCGGGAGGGCGGGTCATTCAGTACTTC	CASSLELAGGRVIQYF
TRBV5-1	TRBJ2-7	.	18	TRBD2	TGCGCCAGCAGCTTGAAGGCTAGCGGGAGGAAGAGTGGCTACGAGCAGTACTTC	CASSLKASGRKSGYEQYF
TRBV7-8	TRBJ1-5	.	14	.	TGTGCCAGCAGCTCCGGCGGGTACAATCAGCCCCAGCATTTT	CASSSGGYNQPQHF
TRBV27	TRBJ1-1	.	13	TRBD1	TGTGCCAGCAGAGGACAGGGGACGAGTGAAGCTTTCTTT	CASRGQGTSEAFF
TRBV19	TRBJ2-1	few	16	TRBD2	TGTGCCAGCGGCCCGGGAGGGCTAGCGGGAGAAAATGAGCAGTTCTTC	CASGPGGLAGENEQFF
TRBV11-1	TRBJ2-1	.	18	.	TGTGCCAGCAGCTTCCAGGTCAGCGCCGATTACTCCTACAATGAGCAGTTCTTC	CASSFQVSADYSYNEQFF
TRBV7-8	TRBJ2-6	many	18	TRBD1	TGTGCCAGCAGCTTAAGGACAGGGGCCAACTCTGGGGCCAACGTCCTGACTTTC	CASSLRTGANSGANVLTF
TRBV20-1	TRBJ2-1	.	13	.	TGCAGTGCTGGGCACGGGGTCTACAATGAGCAGTTCTTC	CSAGHGVYNEQFF
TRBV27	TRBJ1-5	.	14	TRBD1	TGTGCCAGCAGCCGGACAGGGAAAAATCAGCCCCAGCATTTT	CASSRTGKNQPQHF
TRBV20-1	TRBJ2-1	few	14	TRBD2	TGCAGTGCTCCGAACACGTGGGGAGGGAATGAGCAGTTCTTC	CSAPNTWGGNEQFF
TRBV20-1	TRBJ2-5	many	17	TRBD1	TGCAGTGCTTTCCAAGAGATGCAGGGGGCGGTTTCAGAGACCCAGTACTTC	CSAFQEMQGAVSETQYF
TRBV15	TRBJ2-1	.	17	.	TGTGCCACCAGCAGGGGGGACCAGATCGGACGCCTCGGGGAGCAGTTCTTC	CATSRGDQIGRLGEQFF
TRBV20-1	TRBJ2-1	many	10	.	TGCAGTGCTAGTTACAATGAGCAGTTCTTC	CSASYNEQFF
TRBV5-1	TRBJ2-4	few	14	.	TGCGCCAGCAGCTTGGCGGCCAGTCGGTACATTCAGTACTTC	CASSLAASRYIQYF
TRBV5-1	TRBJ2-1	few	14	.	TGCGCCAGCAGCTTGACTAGCCATTACAATGAGCAGTTCTTC	CASSLTSHYNEQFF
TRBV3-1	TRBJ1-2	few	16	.	TGTGCCAGCAGCCAGTCCCCCCAACTGGAGGACTATGGCTACACCTTC	CASSQSPQLEDYGYTF
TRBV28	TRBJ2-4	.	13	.	TGTGCCAGCAGTTTGGGTTCAGAGAACATTCAGTACTTC	CASSLGSENIQYF
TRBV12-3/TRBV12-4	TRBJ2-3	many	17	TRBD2	TGTGCCAGCAGTTCTTCCGGACTAGCGGGCGATAGCGATACGCAGTATTTT	CASSSSGLAGDSDTQYF
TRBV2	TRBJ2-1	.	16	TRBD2	TGTGCCAGCAGTGAAGCGCTGGCTAGCGGGAGGGATGAGCAGTTCTTC	CASSEALASGRDEQFF